What follows are 27 T cell receptor beta chains derived from one specimen sequenced in a study of regulatory T cells in long-lasting Graves disease. Relying on iRepertoire HTBI primers and Arm-PCR of CDR3 regions, the team built TCR beta libraries. Via MiXCR, TCRdb re-called the multiplex PCR reads, giving one row per CDR3 protein. This sample has about 620,000 distinct CDR3 sequences, with 16% found just once. As for time point: newly diagnosed GD, antithyroid drugs for less than 3 months. RNA from PBMCs was the source of the TCR library. This same sample was also part of a study on T cells in Graves' hyperthyroidism and ophthalmopathy.

Sequencing used peripheral blood mononuclear cells (PBMCs), obtained at new diagnosis, from a patient treated with antithyroid drugs. These receptor sequences come from a woman between 25 and 40 years old with Graves disease.

This clonotype has ten or more counts. V is TRBV7-3 and J is TRBJ2-7; 8 bases map to TRBD2. This CDR3 region has 15 residues. Losses at the gene ends were 1 base for V and 4 bases for J; bases not matched to a gene: 6. Germline lookup yields CDR1 SGHTA and CDR2 FQGTGA. The chain's CDR3 is CASSLNPGGPYEQYF. In DNA, the CDR3 is TGTGCCAGCAGCTTAAACCCGGGAGGGCCGTACGAGCAGTACTTC.

The chain joins TRBV16 to TRBJ1-1; TRBD1 aligns across 10 bases. J gave up 3 bases and V 4 bases, and 8 bases lay outside the gene matches. The CDR3 runs 16 residues. CDR1 and CDR2 (germline): KGHSY, FQNENV. The CDR3 nucleotides are TGTGCCAGCAGCCCGGGACAGGGGACGGGTTACACTGAAGCTTTCTTT. Protein: CASSPGQGTGYTEAFF.

This clonotype was counted at least ten times. The J gene is TRBJ1-1, the V gene TRBV28, with TRBD1 matching 8 bases. Germline-derived CDR1 and CDR2 are MDHEN and SYDVKM. The CDR3 runs to 15 residues. Trimming at V came to 5 bases and at J to 3 bases, leaving 8 bases not matched to a gene. The CDR3 sequence is CASSTDRVAHTEAFF. CDR3 sequence (DNA): TGTGCCAGCAGTACGGACAGGGTGGCCCACACTGAAGCTTTCTTT.

The V and J genes are TRBV20-1 and TRBJ1-2, with D maybe TRBD1 (5 bases). The V gene's germline CDR1 is DFQATT and CDR2 SNEGSKA (reference sequence). Trimming cost V 3 bases and J 3 bases, with 20 bases left between them. The CDR3 covers 16 residues. This chain's CDR3 is CSASPWGELGHYGYTF. CDR3 in DNA: TGCAGTGCTAGCCCTTGGGGGGAGCTTGGCCACTATGGCTACACCTTC.

This clonotype was counted at least ten times. The V gene is TRBV12-3 or TRBV12-4, the J gene TRBJ1-2, with 7 bases aligning to TRBD1. V trimming: 7 bases; J trimming: 3 bases; junction bases outside the gene matches: 11. This CDR3 contains 15 residues. This CDR3 reads CASIRGQGGYYGYTF. In nucleotides, the CDR3 is TGTGCCAGCATTAGAGGGCAGGGGGGGTACTATGGCTACACCTTC.

The sample holds many counts of this clonotype. The chain joins TRBV2 to TRBJ1-2, with TRBD1 identical over 7 bases. The CDR3 sequence is 12 residues long. Germline V gene lookup returns CDR1 SNHLY and CDR2 FYNNEI. J was trimmed by 4 bases and V by 10 bases; bases with no gene match: 6. CDR3 amino acids: CAITPGGYGYTF. Written as DNA, the CDR3 is TGTGCCATCACCCCAGGGGGCTATGGCTACACCTTC.

This clonotype has at least ten counts. Germline is not matched at one junction end, which may reflect a read error. The V gene is TRBV24-1, the J gene TRBJ2-2; 7 positions agree with TRBD2. Germline V gene lookup returns CDR1 KGHDR and CDR2 SFDVKD. There are 16 residues in the CDR3. Here the CDR3 reads CATSVLLTSNTGELFF. As DNA, the CDR3 is TGTGCCACCAGTGTTTTGCTGACTAGCAACACCGGGGAGCTGTTTTTT.

This clonotype was detected only a few times. The CDR3 protein is CASSVRAGSTKNGGYTF. Written as DNA, the CDR3 is TGTGCCAGCAGCGTAAGGGCAGGTTCTACAAAAAACGGAGGCTACACCTTC. The gene calls are TRBV7-2 and TRBJ1-2; D call uncertain. With 5 bases removed from V and 8 bases from J, the gap between germline ends came to 27 bases. The CDR3 extends over 17 amino acids. Germline V lookup: CDR1 SGHTA, CDR2 FQGNSA.

The chain is built from TRBV28 and TRBJ1-2; the match to TRBD1 covers 10 bases. Germline CDR1 and CDR2: MDHEN and SYDVKM. The V and J ends lost 6 bases and 6 bases, in that order; junction bases with no gene match: 7. The CDR3 is 14 amino acids. In DNA form, the CDR3 reads TGTGCCAGCAGACCCGGGACAGGGGAACATGGCTACACCTTC. Translated, it gives CASRPGTGEHGYTF.

This clonotype has a count of ten or more. This chain joins TRBV19 and TRBJ2-5; D is perhaps TRBD2 (5 bases). Trimming pared 6 bases from V and 5 bases from J, leaving 13 bases between. The germline gives CDR1 LNHDA, CDR2 SQIVND (reference sequence). There are 13 residues in the CDR3. CDR3 sequence (DNA): TGTGCCAGTAGGCATCCTCCGGGGGAGACCCAGTACTTC. It encodes CASRHPPGETQYF.

The chain combines TRBV11-2 with TRBJ1-3, with D hard to call. CDR3 length: 15 residues. V lost 5 bases, J lost 0 bases, and 11 bases lay in between. CDR1 is SGHAT, CDR2 FQNNGV, per germline. The CDR3 nucleotides are TGTGCCAGCAGCCCGAAGACATCCTCTGGAAACACCATATATTTT. Encoded protein: CASSPKTSSGNTIYF. Supplemented by reference TRBV11-2 and TRBJ1-3, the full variable domain reads EAGVAQSPRYKIIEKRQSVAFWCNPISGHATLYWYQQILGQGPKLLIQFQNNGVVDDSQLPKDRFSAERLKGVDSTLKIQPAKLEDSAVYLCASSPKTSSGNTIYFGEGSWLTVV.

In this sample, this clonotype turned up a few times. The rearrangement uses TRBV18 and TRBJ1-5; no reliable D call. The germline gives CDR1 KGHSH, CDR2 LQKENI. This CDR3 contains 13 residues. Trimming stripped 1 base from V and 5 bases from J, with 6 bases between. CDR3 sequence reads: CASSPHTDQPQHF. CDR3 DNA sequence: TGTGCCAGCTCACCACACACGGATCAGCCCCAGCATTTT.

A few counts support this clonotype. V gene TRBV13 combines with J gene TRBJ2-7; no reliable D call. CDR3 length: 14 amino acids. Germline CDR1 is PRHDT and CDR2 is FYEKMQ (reference sequence). V shed 1 base and J shed 3 bases, with 10 bases lying between them. Here the CDR3 reads CASSLVDLVYEQYF. The CDR3 bases are TGTGCCAGCAGCTTAGTGGACCTCGTCTACGAGCAGTACTTC.

The rearrangement joins TRBV30 to TRBJ1-5; tentative D call: TRBD1 (6 bases). The CDR3 contains 13 residues. The germline CDR1 and CDR2 sequences are GTSNPN and SVGIG (reference sequence). V lost 4 bases and J lost 9, with 16 bases in between. CDR3 in DNA: TGTGCCTGGAATCGGGGGGCCCAGCTGCCCCAGCATTTT. Translating it yields CAWNRGAQLPQHF.

A note on this clonotype: This likely reflects a read error, since a far larger clone is one base away. The chain has TRBV28 and TRBJ1-1; TRBD1 agrees at 7 bases. The CDR3 loop spans 14 amino acids. Germline CDR1 and CDR2: MDHEN and SYDVKM. V lost 6 bases to trimming and J lost 0 bases; unmatched junction nucleotides: 4. The CDR3 DNA sequence: TGTGCCAGCAGAACGGACAGGTTGAACACTGAAGCTTTCTTT. It yields the protein CASRTDRLNTEAFF.

This clonotype was observed a handful of times. V is TRBV27 and J is TRBJ1-1; 9 bases agree with TRBD1. The CDR3 is 15 residues long. Trimming at V came to 6 bases and at J to 4 bases, leaving 9 bases not matched to a gene. Germline assignment: CDR1 MNHEY and CDR2 SMNVEV (reference sequence). For the CDR3, the DNA is TGTGCCAGCAGGCCGGGACAGGGAAGAGGCACTGAAGCTTTCTTT. This gives the protein CASRPGQGRGTEAFF.

The gene calls are TRBV7-6 and TRBJ2-7; D not certain. The CDR3 totals 13 residues. V was shortened by 5 bases and J by 6 bases, with 14 bases between the two germline ends. CDR1 is SGHVS, CDR2 FNYEAQ, per germline. The CDR3 loop reads CASSQGGALEQYF. CDR3 DNA sequence: TGTGCCAGCAGCCAAGGCGGAGCCCTCGAGCAGTACTTC.

This clonotype was picked up many times. V usage is TRBV12-3 or TRBV12-4 and J usage is TRBJ1-6, with 7 bases matching TRBD1. V trimming: 6 bases; J trimming: 11 bases; junction bases outside the gene matches: 10. The CDR3 loop spans 14 amino acids. CDR3 DNA: TGTGCCAGCAGCCACGGACAGGTTCGGCCACCCCTCCACTTT. Translating it yields CASSHGQVRPPLHF.

Ten or more counts support this clonotype. J is TRBJ2-7 and V is TRBV6-5; 7 bases align to TRBD2. The J segment lost 0 bases and the V segment lost 0 bases, leaving 8 bases of the junction unmatched. The CDR3 has 17 amino acids. Germline CDR1 is MNHEY and CDR2 is SVGAGI. CDR3 DNA sequence: TGTGCCAGCAGTTACTCCGGGGGGTCGCAACCCTCCTACGAGCAGTACTTC. Its protein product is CASSYSGGSQPSYEQYF.

Many counts were recorded for this clonotype. The chain combines TRBV3-1 with TRBJ2-3, with 7 bases lining up with TRBD2. Germline V lookup: CDR1 LGHDT, CDR2 YNNKEL (reference sequence). This CDR3 comprises 16 residues. Unmatched junction bases numbered 5, after V lost 1 base and J lost 1 base. The CDR3 region has the DNA TGTGCCAGCAGCCAAGGAGCTAGCGGCCGCACAGATACGCAGTATTTT. This codes for CASSQGASGRTDTQYF.

This clonotype was picked up a small number of times. The rearrangement joins TRBV24-1 to TRBJ2-7; TRBD2 matches 7 bases. Germline values: CDR1 KGHDR, CDR2 SFDVKD. This CDR3 has 14 residues. The J segment lost 4 bases and the V segment lost 4 bases, leaving 6 bases of the junction unmatched. Written as DNA, the CDR3 is TGTGCCACCAGTGACCGGACTAGAGGGTACGAGCAGTACTTC. This sequence encodes CATSDRTRGYEQYF.

This clonotype was counted ten times or more. V usage is TRBV7-6 and J usage is TRBJ2-7; TRBD2 might be the D (7 bases). The CDR3 runs to 16 residues. V was clipped by 5 bases and J by 7 bases, with 24 bases between them. CDR1 and CDR2 (germline): SGHVS, FNYEAQ. As DNA, the CDR3 is TGTGCCAGCAGCGAAGCCACTTGGGGGGGCCTCGAAGAGCAGTACTTC. It is translated as CASSEATWGGLEEQYF. The variable domain in full, with the rest retrieved from reference TRBV7-6 and TRBJ2-7, is GAGVSQSPRYKVTKRGQDVALRCDPISGHVSLYWYRQALGQGPEFLTYFNYEAQQDKSGLPNDRFSAERPEGSISTLTIQRTEQRDSAMYRCASSEATWGGLEEQYFGPGTRLTVT.

This clonotype showed up just a few times. The rearrangement links TRBV3-1 to TRBJ2-1; unclear D gene. V was shortened by 1 base and J by 12 bases, with 16 bases between the two germline ends. The CDR3 spans 14 residues. Germline CDR1 LGHDT, CDR2 YNNKEL (reference sequence). CDR3 DNA: TGTGCCAGCAGCCAAGTGGCGGCGGCGTTGTGGCAGTTCTTC. Protein product: CASSQVAAALWQFF.

The chain uses TRBV18 and TRBJ2-7; 9 bases are a match to TRBD1. After removal of 2 bases from V and 2 bases from J, the junction contained 7 bases not matched to a gene. Germline CDR1 and CDR2: KGHSH and LQKENI. The CDR3 runs to 16 residues. The CDR3 DNA reads as TGTGCCAGCTCACCATACCGGACAGGGGCCGCCTACGAGCAGTACTTC. As protein: CASSPYRTGAAYEQYF. Using reference TRBV18 and TRBJ2-7 for the parts outside the CDR3, the full variable domain is NAGVMQNPRHLVRRRGQEARLRCSPMKGHSHVYWYRQLPEEGLKFMVYLQKENIIDESGMPKERFSAEFPKEGPSILRIQQVVRGDSAAYFCASSPYRTGAAYEQYFGPGTRLTVT.

This clonotype appeared many times. The chain uses TRBV12-3 or TRBV12-4 and TRBJ1-2, with D hard to call. V lost 8 bases to trimming and J lost 2 bases, with 9 bases between them. The CDR3 is made up of 12 amino acids. For the CDR3, the DNA is TGTGCCAGCGTCCGGCGGAACTATGGCTACACCTTC. This gives the protein CASVRRNYGYTF.

The chain recombines TRBV5-1 with TRBJ2-5; TRBD2 matches at 8 bases. V gave up 0 bases and J gave up 2 bases; unmatched junction bases: 6. Looked up from germline, CDR1 is SGHRS and CDR2 is YFSETQ. The CDR3 is 16 amino acids. For the CDR3, the DNA is TGCGCCAGCAGCTTGGTAGTGACTAGCGTACAAGAGACCCAGTACTTC. This codes for CASSLVVTSVQETQYF.

To note about this clonotype: It may be a read error: a sequence one base away is much more abundant. In nucleotides, the CDR3 is TGTGCCAGCAGGAAGGCCGGGACTAGCTGCGAGCAGTACTTC. Protein sequence: CASRKAGTSCEQYF. The genes are TRBV2 and TRBJ2-7; 9 bases are a match to TRBD2. This CDR3 region has 14 residues. V lost 6 bases and J lost 6; bases outside the gene matches: 9. From germline, CDR1 is SNHLY and CDR2 FYNNEI.